Each of the 6 T cell receptor beta chains below was sequenced from the same sample in a study of OX40 agonist ivuxolimab in advanced cancers. Sequenced by immunoSEQ multiplex PCR; TCRdb stores in-frame clones only, minus some. Of roughly 43,000 clones detected, 70% to 85% appear once; the ten largest clones hold around 1.9%. The material sequenced was CD4+ or CD8+ T cells sorted from blood, taken in a trial of the OX40 agonist ivuxolimab. The receptors here all came from an adult with an advanced solid tumor such as melanoma, head and neck, liver or kidney cancer.

This clone was recorded only once. The chain has TRBV6-1 and TRBJ2-7; no clear D. From germline, CDR1 is MNHNS and CDR2 SASEGT. Trimming took 0 bases from V and 3 from J, leaving 3 bases between them. This CDR3 has 12 amino acids. CDR3: CASSEARYEQYF. Written as DNA, the CDR3 is TGTGCCAGCAGTGAAGCCCGCTACGAGCAGTACTTC.

This clone came up a few times. V is TRBV2 and J is TRBJ1-5; no clear D gene. This CDR3 has 15 amino acids. Trimming pared 6 bases from V and 2 bases from J, leaving 14 bases between. Germline CDR1 is SNHLY and CDR2 is FYNNEI. The CDR3 DNA reads as TGTGCCAGCAGCCCCCCAGAGGGCGGCAATCAGCCCCAGCATTTT. Translating gives CASSPPEGGNQPQHF.

V gene TRBV19 combines with J gene TRBJ2-7; 10 bases are shared with TRBD2. After removal of 7 bases from V and 2 bases from J, the junction contained 8 bases not matched to a gene. The CDR3 has 15 residues. Looked up from germline, CDR1 is LNHDA and CDR2 is SQIVND (reference sequence). The CDR3 sequence is CASTPGLADTYEQYF. The CDR3 DNA sequence: TGTGCCAGTACCCCAGGACTAGCGGACACCTACGAGCAGTACTTC.

The chain is built from TRBV5-1 and TRBJ2-6; D is unclear. Germline V gives CDR1 SGHRS, CDR2 YFSETQ. CDR3 length: 16 residues. Trimming took off 0 bases at V and 0 bases at J, with 7 bases between the two ends. The CDR3 DNA is TGCGCCAGCAGCTTGGGTGCTTCCTCTGGGGCCAACGTCCTGACTTTC. Protein: CASSLGASSGANVLTF.

In its sample, this clone was seen a few times. This chain uses TRBV5-4 with TRBJ2-7; D is unresolved. CDR3 size: 14 residues. Per the germline V gene, CDR1 is SGHNT and CDR2 is YYREEE (reference sequence). V lost 3 bases and J 2 bases, leaving 12 bases between the germline ends. The CDR3 DNA sequence: TGTGCCAGCAGCTCGCGAATTAACCCCTACGAGCAGTACTTC. Protein product: CASSSRINPYEQYF.

The chain has TRBV7-2 and TRBJ2-3, with 11 bases lining up with TRBD2. Germline values: CDR1 SGHTA, CDR2 FQGNSA. The CDR3 totals 14 residues. With V trimmed by 3 bases and J by 6 bases, 2 bases remained unmatched. CDR3 nucleotides: TGTGCCAGCAGCTTTAGCGGGGGGGCGGATACGCAGTATTTT. It is translated as CASSFSGGADTQYF.